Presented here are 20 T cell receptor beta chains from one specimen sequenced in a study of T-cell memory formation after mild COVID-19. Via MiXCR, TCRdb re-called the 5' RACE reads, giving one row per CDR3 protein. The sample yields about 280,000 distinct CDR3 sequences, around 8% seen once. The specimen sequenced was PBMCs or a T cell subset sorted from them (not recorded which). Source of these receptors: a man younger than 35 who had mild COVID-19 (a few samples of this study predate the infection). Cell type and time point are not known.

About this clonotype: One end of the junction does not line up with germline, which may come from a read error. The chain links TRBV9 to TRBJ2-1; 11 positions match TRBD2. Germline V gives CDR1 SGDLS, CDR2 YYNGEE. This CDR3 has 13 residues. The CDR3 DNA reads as TGTGCCAGTAGCGGGGGGGCCGCCAATGAGCAGTTCTTC. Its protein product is CASSGGAANEQFF.

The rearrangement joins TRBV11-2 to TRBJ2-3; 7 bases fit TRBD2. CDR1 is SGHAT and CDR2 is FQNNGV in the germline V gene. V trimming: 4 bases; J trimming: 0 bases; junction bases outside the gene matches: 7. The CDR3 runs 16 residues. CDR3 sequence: CASSSGAGVSTDTQYF. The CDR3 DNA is TGTGCCAGCAGCTCCGGGGCGGGAGTGAGCACAGATACGCAGTATTTT.

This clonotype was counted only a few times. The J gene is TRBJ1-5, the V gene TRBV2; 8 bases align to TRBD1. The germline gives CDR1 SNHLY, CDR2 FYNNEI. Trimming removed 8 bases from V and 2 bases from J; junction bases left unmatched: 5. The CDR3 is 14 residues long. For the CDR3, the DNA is TGTGCCAGCCGCAGGGGGCCCGGCAATCAGCCCCAGCATTTT. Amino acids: CASRRGPGNQPQHF. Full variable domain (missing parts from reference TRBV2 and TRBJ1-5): EPEVTQTPSHQVTQMGQEVILRCVPISNHLYFYWYRQILGQKVEFLVSFYNNEISEKSEIFDDQFSVERPDGSNFTLKIRSTKLEDSAMYFCASRRGPGNQPQHFGDGTRLSIL.

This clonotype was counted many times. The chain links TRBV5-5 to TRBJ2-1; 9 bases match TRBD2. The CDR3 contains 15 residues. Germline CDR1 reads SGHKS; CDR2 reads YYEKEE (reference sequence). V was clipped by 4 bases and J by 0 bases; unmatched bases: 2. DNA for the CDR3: TGTGCCAGCAGCATTAGCGGGAGCTCCTACAATGAGCAGTTCTTC. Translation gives CASSISGSSYNEQFF.

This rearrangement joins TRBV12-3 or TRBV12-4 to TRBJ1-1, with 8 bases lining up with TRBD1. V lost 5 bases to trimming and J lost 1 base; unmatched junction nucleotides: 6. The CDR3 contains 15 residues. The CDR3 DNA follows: TGTGCCAGCAGTCGCCGGACAGGGACGAACACTGAAGCTTTCTTT. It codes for CASSRRTGTNTEAFF.

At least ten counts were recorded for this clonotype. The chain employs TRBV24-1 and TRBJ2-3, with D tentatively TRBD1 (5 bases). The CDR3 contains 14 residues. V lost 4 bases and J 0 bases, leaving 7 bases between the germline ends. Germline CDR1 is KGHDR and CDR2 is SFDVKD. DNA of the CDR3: TGTGCCACCAGTGAGGGGCGGAGCACAGATACGCAGTATTTT. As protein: CATSEGRSTDTQYF.

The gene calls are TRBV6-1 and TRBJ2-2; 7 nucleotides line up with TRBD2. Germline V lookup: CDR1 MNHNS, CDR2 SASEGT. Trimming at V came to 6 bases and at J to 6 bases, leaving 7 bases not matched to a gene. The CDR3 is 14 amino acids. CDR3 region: CASSGGIWAGELFF. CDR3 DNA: TGTGCCAGCAGCGGGGGGATATGGGCCGGGGAGCTGTTTTTT.

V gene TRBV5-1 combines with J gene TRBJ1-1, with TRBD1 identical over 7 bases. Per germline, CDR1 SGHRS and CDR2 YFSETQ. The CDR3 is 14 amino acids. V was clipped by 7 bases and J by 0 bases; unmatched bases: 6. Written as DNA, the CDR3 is TGCGCCAGCCAGATGGGACAGATGAACACTGAAGCTTTCTTT. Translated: CASQMGQMNTEAFF.

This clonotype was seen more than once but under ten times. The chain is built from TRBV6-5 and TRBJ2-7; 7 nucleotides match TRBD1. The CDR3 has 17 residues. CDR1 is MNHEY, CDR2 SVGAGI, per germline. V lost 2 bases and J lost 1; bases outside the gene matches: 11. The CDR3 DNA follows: TGTGCCAGCAGTTACCGACAGGGTAGCACGTTGTCCTACGAGCAGTACTTC. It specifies CASSYRQGSTLSYEQYF.

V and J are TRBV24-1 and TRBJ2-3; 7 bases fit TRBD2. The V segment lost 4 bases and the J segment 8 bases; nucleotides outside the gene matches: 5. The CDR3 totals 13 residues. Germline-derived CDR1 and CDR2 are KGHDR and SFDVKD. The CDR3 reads CATSDGGILTQYF. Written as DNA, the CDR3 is TGTGCCACCAGTGACGGGGGGATCCTTACGCAGTATTTT.

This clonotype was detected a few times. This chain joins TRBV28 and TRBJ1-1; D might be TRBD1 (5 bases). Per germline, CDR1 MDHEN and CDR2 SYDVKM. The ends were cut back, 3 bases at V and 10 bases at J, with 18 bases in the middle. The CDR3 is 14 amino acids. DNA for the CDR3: TGTGCCAGCAGTTTTCCCGGGACCCGACACGCAGCTTTCTTT. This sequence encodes CASSFPGTRHAAFF.

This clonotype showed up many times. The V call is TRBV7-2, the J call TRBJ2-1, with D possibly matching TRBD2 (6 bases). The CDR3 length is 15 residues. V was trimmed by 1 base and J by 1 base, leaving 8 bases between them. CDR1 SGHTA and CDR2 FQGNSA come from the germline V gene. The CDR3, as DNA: TGTGCCAGCAGCTTAGGGGGGGTATCCTACAATGAGCAGTTCTTC. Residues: CASSLGGVSYNEQFF.

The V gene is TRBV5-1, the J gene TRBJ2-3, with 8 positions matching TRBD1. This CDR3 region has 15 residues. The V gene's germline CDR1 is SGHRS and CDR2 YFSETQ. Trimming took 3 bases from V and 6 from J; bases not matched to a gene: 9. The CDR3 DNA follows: TGCGCCAGCAGCTCCTGGACAGGGCTGATGGATACGCAGTATTTT. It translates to CASSSWTGLMDTQYF.

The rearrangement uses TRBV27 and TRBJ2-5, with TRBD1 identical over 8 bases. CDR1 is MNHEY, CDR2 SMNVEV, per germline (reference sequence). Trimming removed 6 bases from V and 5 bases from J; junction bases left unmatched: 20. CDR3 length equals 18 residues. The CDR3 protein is CASRGIGQGRTHWETQYF. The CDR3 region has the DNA TGTGCCAGCAGGGGGATAGGACAGGGCAGGACTCACTGGGAGACCCAGTACTTC.

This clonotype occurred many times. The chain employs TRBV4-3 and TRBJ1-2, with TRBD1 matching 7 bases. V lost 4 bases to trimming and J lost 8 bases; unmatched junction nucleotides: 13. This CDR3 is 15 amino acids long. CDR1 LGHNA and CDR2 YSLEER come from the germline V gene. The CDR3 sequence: CASSPGQPLVGGYTF. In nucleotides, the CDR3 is TGCGCCAGCAGCCCGGGACAGCCCCTAGTAGGGGGCTACACCTTC.

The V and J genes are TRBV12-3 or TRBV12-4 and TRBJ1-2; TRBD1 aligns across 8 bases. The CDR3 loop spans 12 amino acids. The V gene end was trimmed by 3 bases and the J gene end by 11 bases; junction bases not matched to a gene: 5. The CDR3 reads CASSFQGARYTF. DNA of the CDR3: TGTGCCAGCAGTTTCCAGGGGGCGCGATACACCTTC.

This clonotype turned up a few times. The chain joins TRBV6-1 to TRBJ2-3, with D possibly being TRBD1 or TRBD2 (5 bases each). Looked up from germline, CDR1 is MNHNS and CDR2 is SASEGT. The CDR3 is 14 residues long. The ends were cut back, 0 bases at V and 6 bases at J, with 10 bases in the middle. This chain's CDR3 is CASSEALGDDTQYF. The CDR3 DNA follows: TGTGCCAGCAGTGAAGCGCTAGGGGACGATACGCAGTATTTT.

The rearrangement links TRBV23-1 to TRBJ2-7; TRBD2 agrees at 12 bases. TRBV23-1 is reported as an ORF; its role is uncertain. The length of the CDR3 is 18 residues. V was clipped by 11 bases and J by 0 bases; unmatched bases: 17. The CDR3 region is CAGVRLAGALWGSYEQYV. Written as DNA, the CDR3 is TGCGCCGGCGTCCGACTAGCGGGGGCCCTGTGGGGCTCCTACGAGCAGTACGTC.

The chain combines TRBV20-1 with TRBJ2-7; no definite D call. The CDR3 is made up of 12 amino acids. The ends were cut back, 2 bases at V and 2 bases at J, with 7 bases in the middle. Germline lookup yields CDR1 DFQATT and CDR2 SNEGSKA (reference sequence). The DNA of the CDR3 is TGCAGTGCTAGATACGAAGCCTACGAGCAGTACTTC. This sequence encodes CSARYEAYEQYF.

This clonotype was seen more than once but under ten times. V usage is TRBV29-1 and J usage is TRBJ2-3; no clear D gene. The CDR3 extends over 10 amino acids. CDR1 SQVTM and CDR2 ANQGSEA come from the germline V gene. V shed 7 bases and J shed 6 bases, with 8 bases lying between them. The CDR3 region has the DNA TGCAGCGCGGAGAGGGATACGCAGTATTTT. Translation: CSAERDTQYF.